These 10 T cell receptor beta chains came from one sample sequenced in a study of technical replicates of blood from a handful of donors (dated by TCRdb to the late 2010s). Preparation of the library involved the immunoSEQ multiplex PCR assay. The source is immuneACCESS, and TCRdb retained only in-frame sequences with V and J called. Part of the clones is not carried over; for the studies checked, unresolved V genes explain less than half of this, and the remainder is unexplained. The sample profile shows tens of thousands of clones; approximately 94% of them were found once. Roughly 0.4% of the sample is taken by the ten largest. Sequences were obtained from T cells isolated from PBMCs. The receptor source for this set is a human donor in good health.

To note about this clone: Other DNA sequences in the same sample also yield this CDR3. V and J are TRBV28 and TRBJ1-5, with 8 bases lining up with TRBD1. With V trimmed by 5 bases and J by 6 bases, 6 bases remained unmatched. Germline loops: CDR1 MDHEN, CDR2 SYDVKM. CDR3 length: 14 residues. CDR3 in DNA: TGTGCCAGCAGTCTTGGGACAGGCGGTCAGCCCCAGCATTTT. This translates into CASSLGTGGQPQHF.

The chain employs TRBV5-6 and TRBJ1-5; D uncertain. V was clipped by 3 bases and J by 5 bases, with 9 bases between them. The CDR3 has 13 residues. The germline CDR1 and CDR2 sequences are SGHDT and YYEEEE. The CDR3 nucleotides read TGTGCCAGCAGCTCGGGTCCTGATCAGCCCCAGCATTTT. It is translated as CASSSGPDQPQHF.

This chain connects TRBV29-1 to TRBJ2-3; D possibly corresponds to TRBD1 (5 bases). V gave up 7 bases and J gave up 0 bases, with 11 bases separating them. The CDR3 totals 13 residues. Germline loops: CDR1 SQVTM, CDR2 ANQGSEA. CDR3 nucleotide sequence: TGCAGCGGGAGACAGACGAGCACAGATACGCAGTATTTT. It yields the protein CSGRQTSTDTQYF.

The V and J genes are TRBV19 and TRBJ1-2; D uncertain. V lost 6 bases and J lost 8, with 13 bases in between. Germline V gives CDR1 LNHDA, CDR2 SQIVND (reference sequence). CDR3 length equals 12 residues. CDR3 protein: CASSVTGWGYTF. In nucleotides, the CDR3 is TGTGCCAGTAGCGTCACGGGTTGGGGCTACACCTTC.

J is TRBJ1-1 and V is TRBV19, with 9 bases lining up with TRBD1. This CDR3 contains 14 residues. The junction had 7 bases not matched to a gene; V was cut back by 6 bases and J by 5 bases. CDR1 and CDR2 from the germline V gene are LNHDA and SQIVND (reference sequence). The CDR3 DNA reads as TGTGCCAGTAGCCTAGAGACAGGGGGTACTGAAGCTTTCTTT. It yields the protein CASSLETGGTEAFF.

This clone was picked up one time. This rearrangement joins TRBV2 to TRBJ1-4; the D gene is possibly TRBD1 (5 bases). V was trimmed by 8 bases and J by 5 bases, leaving 12 bases between them. Germline-derived CDR1 and CDR2 are SNHLY and FYNNEI. This CDR3 has 13 residues. The CDR3 reads CASGLQENEKLFF. CDR3 in DNA: TGTGCCAGCGGGCTACAGGAGAATGAAAAACTGTTTTTT.

The V call is TRBV9, the J call TRBJ2-1; D might be TRBD2 (5 bases). Trimming cost V 0 bases and J 5 bases, with 15 bases left between them. Germline V gives CDR1 SGDLS, CDR2 YYNGEE. This CDR3 is built from 16 residues. In DNA, the CDR3 is TGTGCCAGCAGCGTAGTGGTGGGAGACCTCGACAATGAGCAGTTCTTC. Its translation: CASSVVVGDLDNEQFF.

The chain uses TRBV18 and TRBJ1-2; possible D gene TRBD1, 6 bases. Looked up from germline, CDR1 is KGHSH and CDR2 is LQKENI. V was shortened by 6 bases and J by 3 bases, with 11 bases between the two germline ends. This CDR3 comprises 13 residues. CDR3 sequence reads: CASSQDRYYGYTF. Here the CDR3 DNA reads TGTGCCAGCTCTCAGGACAGATACTATGGCTACACCTTC.

The chain has TRBV11-2 and TRBJ2-1; TRBD2 agrees at 9 bases. Per germline, CDR1 SGHAT and CDR2 FQNNGV. The CDR3 is 15 amino acids. The V segment lost 2 bases and the J segment 3 bases; nucleotides outside the gene matches: 2. The CDR3 nucleotides read TGTGCCAGCAGCTTACAACTAGCGGGCTACAATGAGCAGTTCTTC. The encoded protein is CASSLQLAGYNEQFF.

J is TRBJ2-3 and V is TRBV29-1; perhaps TRBD1 as D (5 bases). Trimming removed 0 bases at V and 11 bases at J, with 12 bases between. This CDR3 is built from 12 residues. CDR1 and CDR2 (germline): SQVTM, ANQGSEA. CDR3 region: CSVEEGDWGQYF. The CDR3 nucleotides read TGCAGCGTTGAAGAAGGGGATTGGGGGCAGTATTTT.